This TCR beta chain was profiled in a study of OX40 agonist ivuxolimab in advanced cancers. The wider study: Ivuxolimab, an agonistic anti-OX40 (CD134) antibody, was given to patients. Every 2 weeks, patients received ivuxolimab intravenously, dosed at 0.01 to 10 mg/kg. Two patients with cutaneous melanoma and one with hepatocellular carcinoma, three in total, showed partial responses.

Profiling relied on immunoSEQ multiplex PCR, and the TCRdb table lists in-frame clones only, not all of them. The sample has some 74,000 clones, about 92% seen once; the top ten hold 0.33%. Germline lookup yields CDR1 MNHEY and CDR2 SMNVEV (reference sequence). The length of the CDR3 is 15 residues. V trimming: 3 bases; J trimming: 8 bases; junction bases outside the gene matches: 7. Regarding this clone: Its antigen is not identified.

Findings and caveats of the study: The mean number of expanded clones was higher in CD8+ T cells than in CD4+.

The sample was CD4+ or CD8+ T cells sorted from blood, taken in a trial of the OX40 agonist ivuxolimab. This sequence was found in an adult with an advanced solid tumor such as melanoma, head and neck, liver or kidney cancer. The chain employs TRBV27 and TRBJ1-4, with TRBD1 matching 9 bases. The CDR3 DNA sequence: TGTGCCAGCAGTTTCCGGACAGGGGCACGGGAAAAACTGTTTTTT. Its protein is CASSFRTGAREKLFF.